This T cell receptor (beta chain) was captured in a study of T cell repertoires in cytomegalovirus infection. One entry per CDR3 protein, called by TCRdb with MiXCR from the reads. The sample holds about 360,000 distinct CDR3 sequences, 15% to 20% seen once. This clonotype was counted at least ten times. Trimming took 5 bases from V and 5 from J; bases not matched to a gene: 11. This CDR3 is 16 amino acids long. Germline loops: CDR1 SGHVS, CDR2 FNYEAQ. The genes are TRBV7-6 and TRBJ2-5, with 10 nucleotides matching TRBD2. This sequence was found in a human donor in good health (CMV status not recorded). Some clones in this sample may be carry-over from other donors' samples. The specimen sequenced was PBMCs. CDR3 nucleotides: TGTGCCAGCAGCCGAATATTAGCGGGGGGCGGTGAGACCCAGTACTTC. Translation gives CASSRILAGGGETQYF.